What follows are 11 T cell receptor beta chains derived from one specimen sequenced in a study of blood T cell repertoires in COVID-19. Generated by immunoSEQ multiplex PCR, the TCRdb table keeps only in-frame clones and is missing some. The profile shows under 250,000 clones, 65% to 85% of them singletons. The source material was peripheral blood. The receptors were sampled from a woman aged 40 to 50 who had recovered from COVID-19.

V gene TRBV18 combines with J gene TRBJ2-3; TRBD2 matches 13 bases. Germline V gene data show CDR1 as KGHSH and CDR2 as LQKENI. V dropped 4 bases and J dropped 2; count of bases not matched to a gene: 6. The CDR3 is 17 residues long. CDR3: CASSQGLAGIFTDTQYF. In nucleotides, the CDR3 is TGTGCCAGCTCACAGGGACTAGCGGGGATATTCACAGATACGCAGTATTTT.

The chain employs TRBV28 and TRBJ2-7; 11 bases map to TRBD2. CDR3 length: 14 amino acids. The V and J ends lost 8 bases and 8 bases, in that order; junction bases with no gene match: 11. Germline loops: CDR1 MDHEN, CDR2 SYDVKM. CDR3 residues: CASDRGLAGTKQYF. CDR3 sequence (DNA): TGTGCCAGCGATCGCGGACTAGCGGGTACGAAGCAGTACTTC.

The rearrangement joins TRBV18 to TRBJ1-4, with 10 bases that match TRBD1. J was trimmed by 3 bases and V by 5 bases; bases with no gene match: 0. Germline values: CDR1 KGHSH, CDR2 LQKENI. CDR3 length: 14 amino acids. Written as DNA, the CDR3 is TGTGCCAGCTCAGGACAGGGGGCTAATGAAAAACTGTTTTTT. Its protein is CASSGQGANEKLFF.

The J gene is TRBJ2-1, the V gene TRBV3-1 (or the pseudogene TRBV3-2), with TRBD1 matching over 9 bases. The V gene's germline CDR1 is LGHDT and CDR2 YNNKEL (reference sequence). V lost 4 bases, J lost 4 bases, and 8 bases stayed unmatched. The CDR3 runs to 16 residues. The CDR3 reads CASSPGRGQGYNEQFF. CDR3 bases: TGTGCCAGCAGCCCAGGGCGGGGACAGGGTTACAATGAGCAGTTCTTC.

This clone has a single count. The V call is TRBV3-1 (or the pseudogene TRBV3-2), the J call TRBJ1-2; TRBD1 agrees at 8 bases. Trimming cost V 8 bases and J 4 bases; bases outside gene matches: 9. Germline V CDR1 and CDR2: LGHDT, YNNKEL (reference sequence). There are 14 residues in the CDR3. The CDR3 spells CASATGTGVYGYTF. The CDR3 nucleotides read TGTGCCAGCGCCACGGGGACAGGAGTCTATGGCTACACCTTC.

CDR3: CASSSLGGSYNEQFF. The CDR3 nucleotides are TGTGCCAGCAGCTCCTTGGGGGGGAGCTACAATGAGCAGTTCTTC. The rearrangement links TRBV27 to TRBJ2-1; 7 bases agree with TRBD2. V lost 6 bases and J lost 3; bases outside the gene matches: 8. The CDR3 is 15 residues long. Looked up from germline, CDR1 is MNHEY and CDR2 is SMNVEV (reference sequence).

The chain employs TRBV7-9 and TRBJ2-1, with 7 bases aligning to TRBD1. CDR1 and CDR2 (germline): SEHNR, FQNEAQ (reference sequence). Trimming took 5 bases from V and 3 from J; bases not matched to a gene: 13. The CDR3 is made up of 17 amino acids. The CDR3 is CASSRGTTQGNYNEQFF. The DNA of the CDR3 is TGTGCCAGCAGCCGAGGGACAACACAGGGGAACTACAATGAGCAGTTCTTC. Full variable domain (outside the CDR3, taken from reference TRBV7-9 and TRBJ2-1): DTGVSQNPRHKITKRGQNVTFRCDPISEHNRLYWYRQTLGQGPEFLTYFQNEAQLEKSRLLSDRFSAERPKGSFSTLEIQRTEQGDSAMYLCASSRGTTQGNYNEQFFGPGTRLTVL.

The V and J genes are TRBV5-1 and TRBJ1-1, with 9 bases that match TRBD1. CDR3 length equals 15 residues. Germline assignment: CDR1 SGHRS and CDR2 YFSETQ. The V segment lost 4 bases and the J segment 0 bases; nucleotides outside the gene matches: 4. The CDR3 DNA is TGCGCCAGCAGCGGGGGACAGGGCTTGAACACTGAAGCTTTCTTT. Protein product: CASSGGQGLNTEAFF.

The chain uses TRBV6-5 and TRBJ2-6; D is unclear. The V end lost 3 bases, the J end lost 1 base, and 4 bases lay between the germline ends. The CDR3 loop spans 14 amino acids. From germline, CDR1 is MNHEY and CDR2 SVGAGI. The CDR3, as DNA: TGTGCCAGCAGTTATTATTCTGGGGCCAACGTCCTGACTTTC. Amino acids: CASSYYSGANVLTF.

The rearrangement joins TRBV2 to TRBJ2-1; no clear D. V was clipped by 7 bases and J by 0 bases, with 10 bases between them. This CDR3 contains 14 residues. In germline, CDR1 is SNHLY, CDR2 FYNNEI. CDR3 DNA: TGTGCCAGCATGATCGATAGCTCCTACAATGAGCAGTTCTTC. It encodes CASMIDSSYNEQFF.

This clone was seen a few times. The V call is TRBV19, the J call TRBJ2-2; 7 nucleotides match TRBD1. CDR3 length equals 15 residues. Germline assignment: CDR1 LNHDA and CDR2 SQIVND (reference sequence). The V and J ends lost 6 bases and 0 bases, in that order; junction bases with no gene match: 4. CDR3 nucleotide sequence: TGTGCCAGTAGAAAGGGACAGTCGAACACCGGGGAGCTGTTTTTT. It yields the protein CASRKGQSNTGELFF.